Each of the 28 T cell receptor beta chains below was sequenced from the same sample in a study of shared clonotypes between healthy human individuals. The data were produced by immunoSEQ multiplex PCR, yet TCRdb's version contains in-frame clones alone and is incomplete. The sample records hundreds of thousands of clones, under 80% being singletons. Source material: memory CD4+ T cells sorted from blood. Subset denoted: CD45RA-negative fraction. All receptors come from a woman aged 25 to 39 in good health.

The chain employs TRBV28 and TRBJ1-5; D may be TRBD1 (5 bases). V lost 5 bases to trimming and J lost 4 bases, with 9 bases between them. Germline CDR1 is MDHEN and CDR2 is SYDVKM. The CDR3 sequence is 13 residues long. CDR3 region: CASSPDRNQPQHF. CDR3 sequence (DNA): TGTGCCAGCAGTCCCGACAGAAATCAGCCCCAGCATTTT.

V and J are TRBV19 and TRBJ2-7; D remains unclear. Germline V lookup: CDR1 LNHDA, CDR2 SQIVND (reference sequence). V was trimmed by 0 bases and J by 5 bases, leaving 2 bases between them. CDR3 size: 11 residues. Here the CDR3 DNA reads TGTGCCAGTAGTATAGAACACGAGCAGTACTTC. This codes for CASSIEHEQYF.

Concerning this clone: The same CDR3 can be traced to other DNA sequences in this sample. The J gene is TRBJ2-7, the V gene TRBV7-8; maybe TRBD2 (6 bases). Trimming took 1 base from V and 4 from J, leaving 11 bases between them. The CDR3 totals 14 residues. The germline V gene has CDR1 SGHVS and CDR2 FQNEAQ. This CDR3 is CASSLVAGSYEQYF. The DNA of the CDR3 is TGTGCCAGCAGCTTAGTTGCGGGGTCGTACGAGCAGTACTTC.

The V call is TRBV27, the J call TRBJ1-1; D unclear. The germline V gene encodes CDR1 MNHEY and CDR2 SMNVEV (reference sequence). Trimming took 3 bases from V and 5 from J, leaving 19 bases between them. The length of the CDR3 is 16 residues. The CDR3 here is CASSFSGGIRGTEAFF. The CDR3 DNA sequence: TGTGCCAGCAGTTTTTCCGGCGGGATACGTGGAACTGAAGCTTTCTTT.

This clone came up once. This chain connects TRBV2 to TRBJ2-7; 8 bases fit TRBD2. V lost 6 bases and J lost 3; bases outside the gene matches: 1. CDR3 length equals 12 residues. CDR1 and CDR2 from the germline V gene are SNHLY and FYNNEI. CDR3 DNA: TGTGCCAGCAGGGCGGGAGGCTACGAGCAGTACTTC. It specifies CASRAGGYEQYF. Combining the CDR3 with reference TRBV2 and TRBJ2-7 gives the whole variable domain EPEVTQTPSHQVTQMGQEVILRCVPISNHLYFYWYRQILGQKVEFLVSFYNNEISEKSEIFDDQFSVERPDGSNFTLKIRSTKLEDSAMYFCASRAGGYEQYFGPGTRLTVT.

The chain recombines TRBV18 with TRBJ2-5; D uncertain. From germline, CDR1 is KGHSH and CDR2 LQKENI. The V and J ends lost 0 bases and 0 bases respectively, with 11 bases between them. This CDR3 contains 16 residues. The CDR3 here is CASSPPGGQYQETQYF. In DNA, the CDR3 is TGTGCCAGCTCACCACCCGGTGGCCAGTACCAAGAGACCCAGTACTTC. Based on the CDR3 plus reference TRBV18 and TRBJ2-5, the full variable domain is NAGVMQNPRHLVRRRGQEARLRCSPMKGHSHVYWYRQLPEEGLKFMVYLQKENIIDESGMPKERFSAEFPKEGPSILRIQQVVRGDSAAYFCASSPPGGQYQETQYFGPGTRLLVL.

This chain uses TRBV6-6 with TRBJ1-2; 10 bases fit TRBD1. This CDR3 comprises 16 residues. Germline values: CDR1 MNHNY, CDR2 SVGAGI (reference sequence). After removal of 5 bases from V and 0 bases from J, the junction contained 6 bases not matched to a gene. DNA of the CDR3: TGTGCCAGCAGTAACCCGGGACAGGGGACTAACTATGGCTACACCTTC. Residues: CASSNPGQGTNYGYTF.

J is TRBJ1-2 and V is TRBV7-9, with no clear D. The CDR3 sequence is 13 residues long. Trimming removed 1 base from V and 3 bases from J, with 6 bases in between. From germline, CDR1 is SEHNR and CDR2 FQNEAQ (reference sequence). CDR3 nucleotides: TGTGCCAGCAGCTTAGGGCAGGACTATGGCTACACCTTC. Translated, it gives CASSLGQDYGYTF.

The V and J genes are TRBV7-6 and TRBJ1-4, with 10 bases matching TRBD1. Germline loops: CDR1 SGHVS, CDR2 FNYEAQ. CDR3 length: 17 amino acids. V lost 2 bases and J lost 8; bases outside the gene matches: 11. The CDR3 nucleotides are TGTGCCAGCAGCTTAACGGGACAGGGGAGGGCAGGGGAAAAACTGTTTTTT. It yields the protein CASSLTGQGRAGEKLFF.

V gene TRBV5-8 combines with J gene TRBJ1-5, with 7 positions matching TRBD1. CDR3 size: 14 residues. Germline V gives CDR1 SGHTS, CDR2 YDEGEE. Trimming cost V 4 bases and J 2 bases; bases outside gene matches: 3. Here the CDR3 DNA reads TGTGCCAGCAGCGACAGGGTCGGCAATCAGCCCCAGCATTTT. It translates to CASSDRVGNQPQHF.

V usage is TRBV28 and J usage is TRBJ2-3, with TRBD2 matching over 13 bases. This CDR3 is built from 20 residues. With 2 bases clipped from V and 0 bases from J, the junction kept 11 bases outside the gene matches. Germline assignment: CDR1 MDHEN and CDR2 SYDVKM. This CDR3 reads CASSLSGLAGVPKSTDTQYF. The CDR3, as DNA: TGTGCCAGCAGTTTAAGTGGACTAGCGGGAGTTCCAAAGAGCACAGATACGCAGTATTTT.

The chain has TRBV19 and TRBJ2-1; TRBD2 matches at 11 bases. This CDR3 has 13 residues. The V gene end was trimmed by 4 bases and the J gene end by 13 bases; junction bases not matched to a gene: 6. The germline gives CDR1 LNHDA, CDR2 SQIVND (reference sequence). The CDR3 nucleotides are TGTGCCAGTAGTAACCTAGCGGGAGGTTACCAGTTCTTC. Protein product: CASSNLAGGYQFF.

The V call is TRBV19, the J call TRBJ2-5, with D uncertain. The CDR3 runs 13 residues. CDR1 and CDR2 from the germline V gene are LNHDA and SQIVND (reference sequence). Trimming removed 3 bases from V and 1 base from J, with 6 bases in between. Written as DNA, the CDR3 is TGTGCCAGTAGTATTCTTGTCCAAGAGACCCAGTACTTC. Translation: CASSILVQETQYF.

This chain connects TRBV11-2 to TRBJ2-1, with 7 bases matching TRBD1. Losses at the gene ends were 7 bases for V and 6 bases for J; bases not matched to a gene: 3. CDR3 length: 12 amino acids. The germline CDR1 and CDR2 sequences are SGHAT and FQNNGV. This CDR3 reads CASTRQGNEQFF. CDR3 sequence (DNA): TGTGCCAGCACCCGACAGGGCAATGAGCAGTTCTTC.

With regard to this clone: A single base separates this from a much larger clone, so it may be a read error. The J gene is TRBJ2-5, the V gene TRBV5-4; no clear D. Germline CDR1 and CDR2: SGHNT and YYREEE (reference sequence). The ends were cut back, 0 bases at V and 2 bases at J, with 8 bases in the middle. The CDR3 covers 14 residues. CDR3 residues: CASSLGQKQETQYF. CDR3 nucleotide sequence: TGTGCCAGCAGCTTGGGGCAGAAACAAGAGACCCAGTACTTC.

This clone has only one observation. The chain combines TRBV9 with TRBJ2-1; D is possibly TRBD2 (6 bases). Germline V CDR1 and CDR2: SGDLS, YYNGEE. V lost 3 bases, J lost 9 bases, and 19 bases lay in between. CDR3 length equals 15 residues. The CDR3 here is CASSGRVVGVSEQFF. The CDR3 nucleotides are TGTGCCAGCAGCGGGAGGGTGGTTGGGGTTAGTGAGCAGTTCTTC.

Concerning this clone: The germline gene is not matched at one end of the junction; a read error may be the cause. J is TRBJ2-7 and V is TRBV28; 7 bases align to TRBD1. The CDR3 loop spans 15 amino acids. Germline V gene sequence: CDR1 MDHEN, CDR2 SYDVKM. Here the CDR3 reads CASRLSGTESYEQYF. The CDR3 region has the DNA TGTGCCAGCAGGTTATCCGGGACAGAATCCTACGAGCAGTACTTC.

The chain employs TRBV5-6 and TRBJ2-5, with D unresolved. Per the germline V gene, CDR1 is SGHDT and CDR2 is YYEEEE. V gave up 2 bases and J gave up 4 bases, with 21 bases separating them. The CDR3 loop spans 17 amino acids. The CDR3: CASSFDVVDGNRETQYF. In DNA form, the CDR3 reads TGTGCCAGCAGCTTCGATGTGGTAGACGGTAACCGAGAGACCCAGTACTTC. The variable domain in full, completed from reference TRBV5-6 and TRBJ2-5, reads DAGVTQSPTHLIKTRGQQVTLRCSPKSGHDTVSWYQQALGQGPQFIFQYYEEEERQRGNFPDRFSGHQFPNYSSELNVNALLLGDSALYLCASSFDVVDGNRETQYFGPGTRLLVL.

The chain is built from TRBV28 and TRBJ2-1; D may be TRBD1 (6 bases). The CDR3 runs to 18 residues. CDR1 and CDR2 from the germline V gene are MDHEN and SYDVKM. The V and J ends lost 4 bases and 0 bases respectively, with 19 bases between them. The CDR3 DNA reads as TGTGCCAGCAGTTACTGGGACATCCAAATCAGCTCCTACAATGAGCAGTTCTTC. Protein: CASSYWDIQISSYNEQFF.

This rearrangement joins TRBV30 to TRBJ1-4; the match to TRBD1 covers 8 bases. CDR3 size: 16 residues. The V segment lost 6 bases and the J segment 7 bases; nucleotides outside the gene matches: 16. Germline values: CDR1 GTSNPN, CDR2 SVGIG (reference sequence). The CDR3 here is CACRGRVRSGREKLFF. CDR3 nucleotide sequence: TGTGCCTGCAGGGGGCGCGTTAGGTCGGGTCGTGAAAAACTGTTTTTT. Looking up the rest from reference TRBV30 and TRBJ1-4 gives the full variable domain: SQTIHQWPATLVQPVGSPLSLECTVEGTSNPNLYWYRQAAGRGLQLLFYSVGIGQISSEVPQNLSASRPQDRQFILSSKKLLLSDSGFYLCACRGRVRSGREKLFFGSGTQLSVL.

CDR3 region: CASTGTDTQYF. CDR3 coding DNA: TGTGCCAGCACGGGCACAGATACGCAGTATTTT. This chain links TRBV6-1 with TRBJ2-3; D gene ambiguous. The V end lost 7 bases, the J end lost 1 base, and 3 bases lay between the germline ends. The CDR3 extends over 11 amino acids. The germline V gene encodes CDR1 MNHNS and CDR2 SASEGT.

The V and J genes are TRBV5-1 and TRBJ2-3; 8 positions agree with TRBD2. After removal of 2 bases from V and 6 bases from J, the junction contained 8 bases not matched to a gene. Germline assignment: CDR1 SGHRS and CDR2 YFSETQ. The CDR3 length is 15 residues. The DNA for the CDR3 is TGCGCCAGCAGCTTTCAGAGCGGGAGAGGTGATACGCAGTATTTT. This encodes CASSFQSGRGDTQYF. Complete variable domain (other parts from reference TRBV5-1 and TRBJ2-3): KAGVTQTPRYLIKTRGQQVTLSCSPISGHRSVSWYQQTPGQGLQFLFEYFSETQRNKGNFPGRFSGRQFSNSRSEMNVSTLELGDSALYLCASSFQSGRGDTQYFGPGTRLTVL.

The rearrangement links TRBV9 to TRBJ1-2; 8 nucleotides agree with TRBD1. Germline trimming cut 1 base from V and 4 bases from J; bases unmatched to any gene: 15. The length of the CDR3 is 18 residues. Germline-derived CDR1 and CDR2 are SGDLS and YYNGEE. Here the CDR3 DNA reads TGTGCCAGCAGCGTATGGGCCGGGGGACAGGACCGGGCCTATGGCTACACCTTC. As protein: CASSVWAGGQDRAYGYTF.

The chain carries TRBV19 and TRBJ2-3, with D possibly being TRBD2 (7 bases). Per the germline V gene, CDR1 is LNHDA and CDR2 is SQIVND (reference sequence). The V end lost 3 bases, the J end lost 4 bases, and 11 bases lay between the germline ends. This CDR3 comprises 14 residues. The CDR3 sequence is CASSISGGADTQYF. The CDR3 DNA is TGTGCCAGTAGTATTTCGGGGGGCGCAGATACGCAGTATTTT.

V and J are TRBV10-3 and TRBJ1-2; no reliable D call. CDR3 length: 15 amino acids. CDR1 is ENHRY, CDR2 SYGVKD, per germline. The V end was cut by 6 bases, the J end by 4 bases, with 18 bases between. CDR3 loop: CAISAGRTLGYGYTF. Here the CDR3 DNA reads TGTGCCATCAGCGCAGGACGGACGCTAGGCTATGGCTACACCTTC.

A word on this clone: Other DNA variants within this sample encode the same CDR3. The chain combines TRBV27 with TRBJ2-1; 11 nucleotides align to TRBD2. In germline, CDR1 is MNHEY, CDR2 SMNVEV (reference sequence). With 8 bases clipped from V and 1 base from J, the junction kept 4 bases outside the gene matches. This CDR3 comprises 15 residues. CDR3 residues: CASGRLAGSYNEQFF. DNA for the CDR3: TGTGCCAGCGGAAGACTAGCGGGATCCTACAATGAGCAGTTCTTC.

This clone showed up many times. The chain is built from TRBV29-1 and TRBJ1-2, with no clear D. The CDR3 is made up of 12 amino acids. Trimming removed 3 bases at V and 3 bases at J, with 8 bases between. Germline CDR1 reads SQVTM; CDR2 reads ANQGSEA. This CDR3 is CSVDMGDYGYTF. The CDR3 nucleotides read TGCAGCGTTGACATGGGCGACTATGGCTACACCTTC.

This clone was counted a few times. The rearrangement links TRBV11-2 to TRBJ2-1; no clear D gene. This CDR3 has 13 residues. Germline V gene data show CDR1 as SGHAT and CDR2 as FQNNGV. The ends were cut back, 3 bases at V and 10 bases at J, with 13 bases in the middle. DNA of the CDR3: TGTGCCAGCAGCTTCGGCATTTTACGGGAGCAGTTCTTC. Amino acids: CASSFGILREQFF.